This T cell receptor (beta chain) was sequenced in a study of cytomegalovirus exposure and HLA in healthy donors. Study summary: A prior study identified some 100 million unique TCR beta sequences from about 200 million T cells. Study-wide results and caveats: Usually a TCR sequence was rare, but some public TCRs were found in many donors.

The PCR made use of 60 Vbeta and 13 Jbeta primers. The table came from immunoSEQ multiplex PCR; TCRdb's copy has only in-frame clones and leaves some out. This sample's table has 200,000 to 250,000 clones. Germline V lookup: CDR1 ENHRY, CDR2 SYGVKD. The CDR3 consists of 13 residues. V shed 2 bases and J shed 3 bases, with 7 bases lying between them. With regard to this clone: Antigen unknown.

This TCR derives from a woman aged 30 to 39 in good health and CMV-seropositive. The V gene is TRBV10-3, the J gene TRBJ1-2; D is possibly TRBD1 (5 bases). Input material: PBMCs. The CDR3 loop reads CAISEIGDYGYTF. The CDR3 DNA follows: TGTGCCATCAGTGAGATAGGGGACTATGGCTACACCTTC.